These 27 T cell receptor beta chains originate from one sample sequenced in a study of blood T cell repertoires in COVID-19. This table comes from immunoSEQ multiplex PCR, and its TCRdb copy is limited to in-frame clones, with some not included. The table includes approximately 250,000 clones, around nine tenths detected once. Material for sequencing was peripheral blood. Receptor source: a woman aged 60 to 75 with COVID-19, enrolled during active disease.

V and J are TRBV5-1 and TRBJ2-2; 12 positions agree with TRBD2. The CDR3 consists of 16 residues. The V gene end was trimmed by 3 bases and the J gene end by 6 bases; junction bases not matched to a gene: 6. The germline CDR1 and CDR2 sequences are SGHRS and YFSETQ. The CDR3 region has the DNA TGCGCCAGCAGCTGGTCTAGCGGGAGGGCCCCCGGGGAGCTGTTTTTT. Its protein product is CASSWSSGRAPGELFF.

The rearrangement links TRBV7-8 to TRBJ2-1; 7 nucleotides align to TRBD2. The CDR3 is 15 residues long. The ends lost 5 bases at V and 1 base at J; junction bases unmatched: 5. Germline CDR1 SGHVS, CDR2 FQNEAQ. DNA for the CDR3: TGTGCCAGCAGCAAACTAGCGCCTTCCTACAATGAGCAGTTCTTC. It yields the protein CASSKLAPSYNEQFF.

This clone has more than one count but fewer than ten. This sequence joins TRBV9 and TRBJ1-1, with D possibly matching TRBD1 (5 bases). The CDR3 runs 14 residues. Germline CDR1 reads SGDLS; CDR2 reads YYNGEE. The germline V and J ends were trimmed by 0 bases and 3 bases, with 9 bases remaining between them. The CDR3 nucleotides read TGTGCCAGCAGCGTAGGCATGACAGACACTGAAGCTTTCTTT. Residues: CASSVGMTDTEAFF.

Written as DNA, the CDR3 is TGTGCCAGCAGGCCCCAGCGGGTTAGCACAGATACGCAGTATTTT. It codes for CASRPQRVSTDTQYF. The chain recombines TRBV11-2 with TRBJ2-3; tentative D call: TRBD2 (6 bases). Germline CDR1 is SGHAT and CDR2 is FQNNGV. The CDR3 totals 15 residues. Trimming took off 6 bases at V and 0 bases at J, with 13 bases between the two ends.

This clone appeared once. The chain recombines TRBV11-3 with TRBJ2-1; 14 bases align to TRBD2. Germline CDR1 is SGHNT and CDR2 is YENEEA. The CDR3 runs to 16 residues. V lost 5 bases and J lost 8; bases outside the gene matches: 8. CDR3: CASSTAGTSGSDEQFF. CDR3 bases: TGTGCCAGCAGCACCGCCGGGACTAGCGGGAGCGATGAGCAGTTCTTC.

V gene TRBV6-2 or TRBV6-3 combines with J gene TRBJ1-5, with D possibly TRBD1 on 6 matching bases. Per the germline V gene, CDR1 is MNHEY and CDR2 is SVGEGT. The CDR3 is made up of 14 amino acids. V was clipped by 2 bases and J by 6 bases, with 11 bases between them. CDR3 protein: CASSYRGIGQPQHF. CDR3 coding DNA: TGTGCCAGCAGTTACAGGGGGATAGGTCAGCCCCAGCATTTT.

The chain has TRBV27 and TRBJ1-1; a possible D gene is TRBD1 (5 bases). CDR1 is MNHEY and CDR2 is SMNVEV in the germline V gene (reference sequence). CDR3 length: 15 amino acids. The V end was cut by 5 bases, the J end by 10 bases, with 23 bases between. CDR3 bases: TGTGCCAGCAGTACAGGTTCTGGGGCCCCCGTTTCAGCTTTCTTT. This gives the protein CASSTGSGAPVSAFF.

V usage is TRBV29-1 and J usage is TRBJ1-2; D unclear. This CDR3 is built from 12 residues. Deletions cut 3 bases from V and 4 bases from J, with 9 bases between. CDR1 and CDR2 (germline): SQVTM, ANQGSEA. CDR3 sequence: CSVEGRSYGYTF. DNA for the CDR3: TGCAGCGTTGAGGGCAGATCCTATGGCTACACCTTC.

CDR3 coding DNA: TGCGCCAGCAGCTTAAACTATGCTGCCAATGAGCAGTTCTTC. It specifies CASSLNYAANEQFF. The chain couples TRBV5-1 to TRBJ2-1, with D unclear. CDR1 is SGHRS and CDR2 is YFSETQ in the germline V gene. The CDR3 consists of 14 residues. V was trimmed by 2 bases and J by 6 bases, leaving 12 bases between them.

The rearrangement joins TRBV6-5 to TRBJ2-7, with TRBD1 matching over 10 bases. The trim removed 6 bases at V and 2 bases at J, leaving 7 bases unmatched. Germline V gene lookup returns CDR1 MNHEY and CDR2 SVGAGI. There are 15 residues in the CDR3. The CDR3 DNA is TGTGCCAGCAGCCCGGCAGGACAGGGGGCCTACGAGCAGTACTTC. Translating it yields CASSPAGQGAYEQYF.

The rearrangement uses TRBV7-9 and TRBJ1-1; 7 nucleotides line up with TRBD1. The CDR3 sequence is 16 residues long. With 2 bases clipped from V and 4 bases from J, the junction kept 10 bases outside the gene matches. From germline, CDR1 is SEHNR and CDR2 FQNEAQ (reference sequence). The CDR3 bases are TGTGCCAGCAGCTTACAGGGGGGCTGGCAGAGCACTGAAGCTTTCTTT. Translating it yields CASSLQGGWQSTEAFF. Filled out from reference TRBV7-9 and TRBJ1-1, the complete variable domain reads DTGVSQNPRHKITKRGQNVTFRCDPISEHNRLYWYRQTLGQGPEFLTYFQNEAQLEKSRLLSDRFSAERPKGSFSTLEIQRTEQGDSAMYLCASSLQGGWQSTEAFFGQGTRLTVV.

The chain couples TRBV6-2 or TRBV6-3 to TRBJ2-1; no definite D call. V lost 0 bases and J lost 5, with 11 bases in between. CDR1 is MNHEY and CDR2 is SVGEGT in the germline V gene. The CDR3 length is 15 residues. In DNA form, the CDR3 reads TGTGCCAGCAGTTACTCGACAAGACGGAACAATGAGCAGTTCTTC. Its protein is CASSYSTRRNNEQFF.

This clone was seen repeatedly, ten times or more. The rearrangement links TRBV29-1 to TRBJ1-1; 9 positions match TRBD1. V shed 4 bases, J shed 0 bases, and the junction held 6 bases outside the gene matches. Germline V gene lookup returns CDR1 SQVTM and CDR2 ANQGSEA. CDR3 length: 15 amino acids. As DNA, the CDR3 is TGCAGCGTTGTAGGGACAGGGATATTGAACACTGAAGCTTTCTTT. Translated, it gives CSVVGTGILNTEAFF.

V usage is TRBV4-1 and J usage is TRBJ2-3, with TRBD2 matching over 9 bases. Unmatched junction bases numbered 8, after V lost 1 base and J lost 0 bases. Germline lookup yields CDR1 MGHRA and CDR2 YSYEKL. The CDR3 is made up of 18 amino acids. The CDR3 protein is CASSQGWASGDSTDTQYF. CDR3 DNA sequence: TGCGCCAGCAGCCAAGGGTGGGCTAGCGGGGATAGCACAGATACGCAGTATTTT.

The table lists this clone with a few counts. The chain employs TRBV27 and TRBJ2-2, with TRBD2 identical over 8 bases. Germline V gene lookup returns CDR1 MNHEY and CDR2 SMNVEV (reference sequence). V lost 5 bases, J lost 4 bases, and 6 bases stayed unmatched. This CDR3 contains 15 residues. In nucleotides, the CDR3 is TGTGCCAGCAGTCCCCGGGGGGGTGGCACCGGGGAGCTGTTTTTT. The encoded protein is CASSPRGGGTGELFF.

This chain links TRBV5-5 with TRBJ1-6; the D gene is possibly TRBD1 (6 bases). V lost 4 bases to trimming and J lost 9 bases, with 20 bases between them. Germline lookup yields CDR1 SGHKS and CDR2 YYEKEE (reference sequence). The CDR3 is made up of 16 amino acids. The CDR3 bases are TGTGCCAGCAGCCGGGGCGGACAGCCACCGGGTTCACCCCTCCACTTT. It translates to CASSRGGQPPGSPLHF.

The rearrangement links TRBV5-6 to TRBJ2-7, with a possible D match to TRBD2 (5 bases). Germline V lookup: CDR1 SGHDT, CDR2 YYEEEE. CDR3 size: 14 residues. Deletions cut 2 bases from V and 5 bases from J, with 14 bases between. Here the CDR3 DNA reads TGTGCCAGCAGCTTTCCGGGAAGGATCAACGAGCAGTACTTC. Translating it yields CASSFPGRINEQYF.

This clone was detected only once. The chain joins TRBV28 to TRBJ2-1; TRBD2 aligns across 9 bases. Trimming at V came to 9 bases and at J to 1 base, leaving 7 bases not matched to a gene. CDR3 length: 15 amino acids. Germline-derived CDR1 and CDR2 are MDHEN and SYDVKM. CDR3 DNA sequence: TGTGCCAGGATCCTAAGCGGGGGGTCCTACAATGAGCAGTTCTTC. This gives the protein CARILSGGSYNEQFF.

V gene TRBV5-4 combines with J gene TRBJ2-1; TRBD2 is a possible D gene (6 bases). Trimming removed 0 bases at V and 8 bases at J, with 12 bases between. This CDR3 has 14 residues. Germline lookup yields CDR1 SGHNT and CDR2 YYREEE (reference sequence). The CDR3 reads CASSLAGVLDEQFF. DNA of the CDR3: TGTGCCAGCAGCTTGGCGGGAGTCCTCGATGAGCAGTTCTTC. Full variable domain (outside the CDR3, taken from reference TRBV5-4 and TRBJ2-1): ETGVTQSPTHLIKTRGQQVTLRCSSQSGHNTVSWYQQALGQGPQFIFQYYREEENGRGNFPPRFSGLQFPNYSSELNVNALELDDSALYLCASSLAGVLDEQFFGPGTRLTVL.

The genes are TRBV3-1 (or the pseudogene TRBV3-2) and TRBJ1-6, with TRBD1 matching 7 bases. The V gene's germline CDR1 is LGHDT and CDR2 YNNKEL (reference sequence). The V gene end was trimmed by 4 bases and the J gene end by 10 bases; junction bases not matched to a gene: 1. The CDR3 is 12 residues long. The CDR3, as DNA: TGTGCCAGCAGCCTCAGGGGGTCACCCCTCCACTTT. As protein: CASSLRGSPLHF.

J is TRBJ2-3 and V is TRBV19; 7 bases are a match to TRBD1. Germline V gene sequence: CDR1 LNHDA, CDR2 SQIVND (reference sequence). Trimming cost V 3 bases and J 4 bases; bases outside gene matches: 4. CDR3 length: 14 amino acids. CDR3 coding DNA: TGTGCCAGTAGTATGCGGCAGGGGGCAGATACGCAGTATTTT. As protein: CASSMRQGADTQYF.

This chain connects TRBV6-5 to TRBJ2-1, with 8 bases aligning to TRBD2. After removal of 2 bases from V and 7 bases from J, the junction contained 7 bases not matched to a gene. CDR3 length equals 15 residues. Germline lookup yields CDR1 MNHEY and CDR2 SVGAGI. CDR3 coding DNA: TGTGCCAGCAGTTACGGGGGACTAGGCACAAATGAGCAGTTCTTC. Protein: CASSYGGLGTNEQFF.

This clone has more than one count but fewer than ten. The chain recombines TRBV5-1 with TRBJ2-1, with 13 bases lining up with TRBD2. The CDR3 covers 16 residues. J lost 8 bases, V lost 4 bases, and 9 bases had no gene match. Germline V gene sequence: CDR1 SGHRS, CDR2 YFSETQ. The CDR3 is CASSAWTSGSIDEQFF. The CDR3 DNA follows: TGCGCCAGCAGCGCCTGGACTAGCGGGAGTATAGATGAGCAGTTCTTC.

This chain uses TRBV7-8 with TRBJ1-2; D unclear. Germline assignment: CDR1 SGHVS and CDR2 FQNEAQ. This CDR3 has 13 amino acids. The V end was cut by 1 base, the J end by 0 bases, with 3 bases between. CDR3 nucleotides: TGTGCCAGCAGCTTAGAGCCTAACTATGGCTACACCTTC. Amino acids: CASSLEPNYGYTF. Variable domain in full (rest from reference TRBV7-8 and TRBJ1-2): GAGVSQSPRYKVAKRGQDVALRCDPISGHVSLFWYQQALGQGPEFLTYFQNEAQLDKSGLPSDRFFAERPEGSVSTLKIQRTQQEDSAVYLCASSLEPNYGYTFGSGTRLTVV.

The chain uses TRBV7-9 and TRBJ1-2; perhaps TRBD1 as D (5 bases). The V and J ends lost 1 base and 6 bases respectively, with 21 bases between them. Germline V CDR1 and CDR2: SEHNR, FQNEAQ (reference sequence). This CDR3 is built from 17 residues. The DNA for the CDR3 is TGTGCCAGCAGCTTAGGGTCGGAAAGGGGCGCCTTGGATGGCTACACCTTC. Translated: CASSLGSERGALDGYTF.

This CDR3 is CATSDPRGSGSLYNEQFF. CDR3 DNA sequence: TGTGCCACCAGTGATCCGAGGGGTAGCGGGAGTCTTTACAATGAGCAGTTCTTC. This chain connects TRBV24-1 to TRBJ2-1, with TRBD2 matching over 9 bases. The germline V gene has CDR1 KGHDR and CDR2 SFDVKD. Trimming at V came to 3 bases and at J to 4 bases, leaving 12 bases not matched to a gene. The CDR3 has 18 amino acids.

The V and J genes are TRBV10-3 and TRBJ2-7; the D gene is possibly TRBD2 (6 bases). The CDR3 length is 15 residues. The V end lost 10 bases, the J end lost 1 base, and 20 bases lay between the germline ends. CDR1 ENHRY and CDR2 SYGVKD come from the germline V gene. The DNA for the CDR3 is TGTGCCACTCTTTCTCAGGGACTCATGTCCTACGAGCAGTACTTC. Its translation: CATLSQGLMSYEQYF.